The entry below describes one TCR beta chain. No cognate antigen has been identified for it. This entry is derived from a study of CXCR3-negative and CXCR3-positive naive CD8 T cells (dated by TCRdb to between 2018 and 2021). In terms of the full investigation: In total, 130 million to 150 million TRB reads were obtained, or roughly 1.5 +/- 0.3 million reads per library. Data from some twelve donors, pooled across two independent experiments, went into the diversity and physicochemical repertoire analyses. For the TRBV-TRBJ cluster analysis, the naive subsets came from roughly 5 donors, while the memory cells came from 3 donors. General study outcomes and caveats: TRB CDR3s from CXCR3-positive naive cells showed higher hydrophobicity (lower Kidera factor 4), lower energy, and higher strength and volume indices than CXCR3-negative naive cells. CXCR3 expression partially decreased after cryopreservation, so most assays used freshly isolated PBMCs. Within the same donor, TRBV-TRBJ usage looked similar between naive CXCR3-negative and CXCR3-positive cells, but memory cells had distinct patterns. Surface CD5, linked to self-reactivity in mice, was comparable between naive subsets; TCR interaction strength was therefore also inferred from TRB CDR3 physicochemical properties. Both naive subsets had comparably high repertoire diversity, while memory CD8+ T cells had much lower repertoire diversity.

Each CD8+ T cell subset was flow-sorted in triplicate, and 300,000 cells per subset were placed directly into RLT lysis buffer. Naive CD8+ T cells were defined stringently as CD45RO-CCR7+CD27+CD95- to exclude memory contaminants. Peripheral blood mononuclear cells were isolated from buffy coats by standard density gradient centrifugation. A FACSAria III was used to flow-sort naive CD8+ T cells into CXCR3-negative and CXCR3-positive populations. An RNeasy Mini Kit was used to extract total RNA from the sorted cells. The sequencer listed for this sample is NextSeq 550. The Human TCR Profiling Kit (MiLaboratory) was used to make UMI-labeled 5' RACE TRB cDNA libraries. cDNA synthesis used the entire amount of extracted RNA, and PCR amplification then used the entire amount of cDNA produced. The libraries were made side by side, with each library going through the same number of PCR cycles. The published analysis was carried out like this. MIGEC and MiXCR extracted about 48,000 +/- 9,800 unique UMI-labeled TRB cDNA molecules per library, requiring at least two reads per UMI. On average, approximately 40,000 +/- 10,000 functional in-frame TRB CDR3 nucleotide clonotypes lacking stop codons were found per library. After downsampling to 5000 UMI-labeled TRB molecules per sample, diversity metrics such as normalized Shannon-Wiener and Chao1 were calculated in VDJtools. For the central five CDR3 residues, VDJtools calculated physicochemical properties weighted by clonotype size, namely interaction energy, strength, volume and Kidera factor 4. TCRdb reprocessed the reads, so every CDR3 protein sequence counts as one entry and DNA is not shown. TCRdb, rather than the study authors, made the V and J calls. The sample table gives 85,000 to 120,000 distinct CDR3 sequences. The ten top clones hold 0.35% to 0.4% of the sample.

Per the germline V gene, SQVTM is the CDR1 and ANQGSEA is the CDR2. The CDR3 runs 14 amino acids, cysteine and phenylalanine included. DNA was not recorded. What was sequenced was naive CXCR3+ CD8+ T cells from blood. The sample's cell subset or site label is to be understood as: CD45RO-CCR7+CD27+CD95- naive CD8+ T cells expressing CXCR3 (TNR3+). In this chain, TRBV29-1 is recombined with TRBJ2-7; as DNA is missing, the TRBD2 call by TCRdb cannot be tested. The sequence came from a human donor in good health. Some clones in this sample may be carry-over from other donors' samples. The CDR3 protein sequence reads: CSVWGLAGLSEQYF.